This T cell receptor beta chain was identified during a study of T cells in Graves' hyperthyroidism and ophthalmopathy. Study as a whole: Before treatment of any kind, peripheral blood was taken at initial diagnosis. Study findings and constraints: A 13 V-J model separated ophthalmopathy from stable hyperthyroidism.

There are many counts of this clonotype. What it recognizes is unknown. Amplification yielded TCR beta CDR3 regions, with RNA transcripts as the source. First-round RT-PCR with HTBI primers amplified the TCR CDR3 region. Each CDR3 protein gets one entry after TCRdb re-called the multiplex PCR reads with MiXCR. The sample gives some 400,000 distinct CDR3 sequences, roughly 12% of which show up once; 20% to 25% is in the top ten. What was sequenced was blood. This receptor was taken from a man between 25 and 39 years old with Graves' hyperthyroidism that later progressed to Graves' ophthalmopathy.

For the CDR3, the DNA is TGTGCCAGCAGAAAGGGCCGGCAGCCCCAGCATTTT. Protein: CASRKGRQPQHF. This chain links TRBV27 with TRBJ1-5; D unresolved. CDR3 size: 12 residues. Trimming removed 6 bases from V and 7 bases from J, with 10 bases in between. In germline, CDR1 is MNHEY, CDR2 SMNVEV (reference sequence).